Presented here are 2 T cell receptor beta chains from one specimen sequenced in a study of OX40 agonist ivuxolimab in advanced cancers. Clones were read by immunoSEQ multiplex PCR, and TCRdb kept only the in-frame ones, dropping some. The sample has 57,000 or so clones, roughly 90% seen once. This sample comprised CD4+ or CD8+ T cells sorted from blood, obtained in a trial of the OX40 agonist ivuxolimab. The receptor source for this set is an adult with an advanced solid tumor such as melanoma, head and neck, liver or kidney cancer.

In DNA form, the CDR3 reads TGTGCCAGCAGCTTGCCAGTTCCTATCCTTGGCAATCAGCCCCAGCATTTT. Translation gives CASSLPVPILGNQPQHF. The chain combines TRBV5-6 with TRBJ1-5, with D hard to call. V shed 1 base and J shed 2 bases, with 16 bases lying between them. Germline CDR1 SGHDT, CDR2 YYEEEE. This CDR3 is 17 amino acids long.

V gene TRBV5-6 combines with J gene TRBJ2-2; D is undetermined. V shed 4 bases and J shed 0 bases, with 7 bases lying between them. The CDR3 is 14 amino acids. Looked up from germline, CDR1 is SGHDT and CDR2 is YYEEEE. The chain's CDR3 is CASSPTPNTGELFF. In nucleotides, the CDR3 is TGTGCCAGCAGCCCGACACCGAACACCGGGGAGCTGTTTTTT.